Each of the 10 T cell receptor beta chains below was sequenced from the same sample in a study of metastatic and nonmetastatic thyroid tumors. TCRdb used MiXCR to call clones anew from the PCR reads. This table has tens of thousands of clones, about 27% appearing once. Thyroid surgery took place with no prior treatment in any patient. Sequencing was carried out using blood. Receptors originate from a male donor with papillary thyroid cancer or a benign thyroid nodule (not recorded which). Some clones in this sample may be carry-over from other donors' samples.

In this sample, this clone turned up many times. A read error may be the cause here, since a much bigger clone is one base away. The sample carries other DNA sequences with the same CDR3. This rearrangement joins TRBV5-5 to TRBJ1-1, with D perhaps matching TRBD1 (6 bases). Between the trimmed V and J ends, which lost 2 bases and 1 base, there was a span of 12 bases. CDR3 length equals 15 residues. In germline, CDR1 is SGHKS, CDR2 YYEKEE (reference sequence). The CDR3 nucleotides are TGTGCCAGCAGCTTCGGGGGCGGGAGGAACACTGAAGCTTTCTTT. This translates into CASSFGGGRNTEAFF. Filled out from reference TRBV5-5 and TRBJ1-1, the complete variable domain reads DAGVTQSPTHLIKTRGQQVTLRCSPISGHKSVSWYQQVLGQGPQFIFQYYEKEERGRGNFPDRFSARQFPNYSSELNVNALLLGDSALYLCASSFGGGRNTEAFFGQGTRLTVV.

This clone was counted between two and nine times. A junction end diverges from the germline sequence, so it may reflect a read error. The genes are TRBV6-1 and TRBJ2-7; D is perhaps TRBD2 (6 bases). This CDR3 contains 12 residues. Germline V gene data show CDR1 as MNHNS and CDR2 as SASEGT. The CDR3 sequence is CASSGNGREHYF. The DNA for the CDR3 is TGTGCCAGCAGTGGAAATGGCCGGGAGCATTACTTC.

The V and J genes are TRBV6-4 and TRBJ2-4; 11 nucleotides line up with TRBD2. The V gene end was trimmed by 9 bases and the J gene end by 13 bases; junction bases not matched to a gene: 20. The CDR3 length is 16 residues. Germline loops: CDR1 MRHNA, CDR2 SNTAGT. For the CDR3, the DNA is TGTGCCAGGAGTCGGACCGGGACTAGCGGTAACAATGAGCAGTACTTC. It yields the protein CARSRTGTSGNNEQYF.

CDR3 region: CASSESGRNTDTQYF. The CDR3 DNA is TGTGCCAGCAGTGAGTCCGGCAGAAACACAGATACGCAGTATTTT. The chain has TRBV2 and TRBJ2-3; D is unresolved. Germline CDR1 and CDR2: SNHLY and FYNNEI. The V end lost 3 bases, the J end lost 2 bases, and 12 bases lay between the germline ends. The CDR3 length is 15 residues. The full variable domain, rest sourced from reference TRBV2 and TRBJ2-3, is EPEVTQTPSHQVTQMGQEVILRCVPISNHLYFYWYRQILGQKVEFLVSFYNNEISEKSEIFDDQFSVERPDGSNFTLKIRSTKLEDSAMYFCASSESGRNTDTQYFGPGTRLTVL.

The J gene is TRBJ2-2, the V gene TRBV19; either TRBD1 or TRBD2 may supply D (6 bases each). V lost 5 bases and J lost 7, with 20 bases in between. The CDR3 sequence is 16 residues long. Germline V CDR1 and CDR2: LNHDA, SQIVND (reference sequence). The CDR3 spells CASSPRLGGKGGELFF. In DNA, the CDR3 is TGTGCCAGTAGTCCCCGATTGGGGGGCAAGGGCGGGGAGCTGTTTTTT.

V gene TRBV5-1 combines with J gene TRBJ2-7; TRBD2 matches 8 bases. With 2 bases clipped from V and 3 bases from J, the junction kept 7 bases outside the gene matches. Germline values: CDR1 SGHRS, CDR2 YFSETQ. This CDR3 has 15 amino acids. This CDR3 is CASSFYSGNIYEQYF. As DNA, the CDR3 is TGCGCCAGCAGCTTTTATAGCGGGAATATCTACGAGCAGTACTTC.

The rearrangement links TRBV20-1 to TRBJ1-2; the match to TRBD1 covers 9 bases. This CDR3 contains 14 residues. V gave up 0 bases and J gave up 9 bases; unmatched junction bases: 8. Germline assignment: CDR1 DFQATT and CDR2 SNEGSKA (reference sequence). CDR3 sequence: CSARDRGTGYRYTF. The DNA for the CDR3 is TGCAGTGCTAGAGATCGGGGGACAGGGTATCGCTACACCTTC.

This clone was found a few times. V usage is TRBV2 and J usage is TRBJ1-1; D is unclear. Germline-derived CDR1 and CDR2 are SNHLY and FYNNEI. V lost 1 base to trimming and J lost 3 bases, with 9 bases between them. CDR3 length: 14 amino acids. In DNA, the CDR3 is TGTGCCAGCAGTGAAGAGACGGATTACACTGAAGCTTTCTTT. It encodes CASSEETDYTEAFF. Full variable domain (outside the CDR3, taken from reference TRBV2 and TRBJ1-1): EPEVTQTPSHQVTQMGQEVILRCVPISNHLYFYWYRQILGQKVEFLVSFYNNEISEKSEIFDDQFSVERPDGSNFTLKIRSTKLEDSAMYFCASSEETDYTEAFFGQGTRLTVV.

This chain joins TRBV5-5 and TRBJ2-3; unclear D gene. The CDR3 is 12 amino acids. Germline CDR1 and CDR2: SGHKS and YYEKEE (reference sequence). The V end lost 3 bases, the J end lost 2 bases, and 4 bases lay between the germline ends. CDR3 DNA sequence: TGTGCCAGCAGCTATGACACAGATACGCAGTATTTT. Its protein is CASSYDTDTQYF. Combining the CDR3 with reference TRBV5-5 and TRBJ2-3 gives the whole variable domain DAGVTQSPTHLIKTRGQQVTLRCSPISGHKSVSWYQQVLGQGPQFIFQYYEKEERGRGNFPDRFSARQFPNYSSELNVNALLLGDSALYLCASSYDTDTQYFGPGTRLTVL.

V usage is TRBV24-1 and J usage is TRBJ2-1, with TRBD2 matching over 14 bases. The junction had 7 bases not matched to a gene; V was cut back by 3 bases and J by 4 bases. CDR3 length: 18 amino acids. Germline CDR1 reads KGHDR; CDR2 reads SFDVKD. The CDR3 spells CATSDTTSGRAGYNEQFF. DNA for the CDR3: TGTGCCACCAGTGATACGACTAGCGGGAGGGCAGGGTACAATGAGCAGTTCTTC.